This T cell receptor (beta chain) was identified during a study of blood T cell repertoires in COVID-19. Whole-study context: Specimens from acute and convalescent COVID-19 originated in the United States, Italy and Spain. Sample material is recorded as cDNA or gDNA derived from T cells, B-cell-depleted T cells, or PBMCs.

Methods used by the authors: Amplification of reference gene primers was used by the study to estimate nucleated cell counts. Data came from immunoSEQ multiplex PCR; TCRdb stores just in-frame clones and leaves some out. That table supplies the V and J calls and clone size; D and trimming were determined from the DNA. The table includes some 150,000 clones, 84% detected once. Germline CDR1 reads SGHRS; CDR2 reads YFSETQ. Deletions cut 0 bases from V and 2 bases from J, with 8 bases between. The CDR3 contains 14 residues. The clonotype comes from a human donor in a cohort sampled during active COVID-19. This chain joins TRBV5-1 and TRBJ1-2; tentatively, D is TRBD1 (5 bases). Sequencing was carried out using peripheral blood. The CDR3 reads CASSLGPGNYGYTF. The CDR3 nucleotides are TGCGCCAGCAGCTTGGGGCCAGGGAACTATGGCTACACCTTC. The full variable domain, rest sourced from reference TRBV5-1 and TRBJ1-2, is KAGVTQTPRYLIKTRGQQVTLSCSPISGHRSVSWYQQTPGQGLQFLFEYFSETQRNKGNFPGRFSGRQFSNSRSEMNVSTLELGDSALYLCASSLGPGNYGYTFGSGTRLTVV.